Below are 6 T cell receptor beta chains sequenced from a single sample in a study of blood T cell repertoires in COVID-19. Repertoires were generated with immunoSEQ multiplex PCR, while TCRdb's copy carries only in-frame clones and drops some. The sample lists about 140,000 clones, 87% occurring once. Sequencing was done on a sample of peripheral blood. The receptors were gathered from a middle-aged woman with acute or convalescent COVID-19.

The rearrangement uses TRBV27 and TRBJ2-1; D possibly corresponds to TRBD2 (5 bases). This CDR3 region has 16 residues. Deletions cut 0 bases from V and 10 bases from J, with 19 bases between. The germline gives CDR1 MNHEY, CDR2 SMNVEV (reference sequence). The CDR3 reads CASSLSGLAGGREQFF. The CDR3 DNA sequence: TGTGCCAGCAGTTTATCGGGCCTAGCCGGCGGCAGGGAGCAGTTCTTC.

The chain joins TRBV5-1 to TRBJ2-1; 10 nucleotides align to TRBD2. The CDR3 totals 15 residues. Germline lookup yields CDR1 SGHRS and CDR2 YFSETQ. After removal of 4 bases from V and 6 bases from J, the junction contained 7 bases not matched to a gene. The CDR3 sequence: CASSSGLADSNEQFF. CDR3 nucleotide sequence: TGCGCCAGCAGCAGCGGACTAGCGGACTCCAATGAGCAGTTCTTC.

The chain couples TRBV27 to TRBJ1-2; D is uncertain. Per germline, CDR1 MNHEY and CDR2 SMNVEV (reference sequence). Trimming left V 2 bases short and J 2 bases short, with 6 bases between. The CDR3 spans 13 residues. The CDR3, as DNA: TGTGCCAGCAGTTTAGACAACAACTATGGCTACACCTTC. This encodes CASSLDNNYGYTF.

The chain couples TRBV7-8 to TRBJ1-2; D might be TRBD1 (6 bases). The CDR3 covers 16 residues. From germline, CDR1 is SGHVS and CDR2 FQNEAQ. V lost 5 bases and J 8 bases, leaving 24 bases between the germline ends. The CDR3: CASSLQNPGGAGGYTF. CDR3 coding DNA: TGTGCCAGCAGCCTTCAGAATCCGGGGGGGGCCGGCGGCTACACCTTC.

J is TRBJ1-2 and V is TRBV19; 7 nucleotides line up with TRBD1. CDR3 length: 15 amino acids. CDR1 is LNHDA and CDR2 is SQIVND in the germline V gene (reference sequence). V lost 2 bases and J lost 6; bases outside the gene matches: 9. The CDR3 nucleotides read TGTGCCAGTAGTATATTTTCGGGACAGCCTAATGGCTACACCTTC. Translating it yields CASSIFSGQPNGYTF.

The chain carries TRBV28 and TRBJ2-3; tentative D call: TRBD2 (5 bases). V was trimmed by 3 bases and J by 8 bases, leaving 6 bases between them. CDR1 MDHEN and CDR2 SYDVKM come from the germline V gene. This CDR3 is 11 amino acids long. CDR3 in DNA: TGTGCCAGCAGTTTGGAGGTTACGCAGTATTTT. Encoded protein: CASSLEVTQYF. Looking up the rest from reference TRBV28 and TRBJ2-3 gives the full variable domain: DVKVTQSSRYLVKRTGEKVFLECVQDMDHENMFWYRQDPGLGLRLIYFSYDVKMKEKGDIPEGYSVSREKKERFSLILESASTNQTSMYLCASSLEVTQYFGPGTRLTVL.